A selection of T cell receptor beta chains follows, all from one sample in a study of beta chain features in type 1 diabetes. Data came from immunoSEQ multiplex PCR; TCRdb stores just in-frame clones and leaves some out. The table has about 740,000 clones, roughly an eighth seen once. Sequences were obtained from naive CD4+ T cells from blood. The receptor set was obtained from a man aged 18 to 29 with type 1 diabetes. Each CDR3 is given with its conserved first and last residue. D genes are given only for firm matches. The listing skips clone size in some rows; elsewhere it reads once, few, many or a size class.

D gene: NA; V gene: TRBV9; J gene: TRBJ2-2; clone size: NA; CDR3 protein: CASSVSPVNTGELFF; CDR3 DNA: TGTGCCAGCAGCGTGTCCCCGGTGAACACCGGGGAGCTGTTTTTT
D gene: NA; V gene: TRBV5-6; J gene: TRBJ2-7; clone size: few; CDR3 protein: CASSLGAATYEQYF; CDR3 DNA: TGTGCCAGCAGCTTGGGAGCGGCCACCTACGAGCAGTACTTC
D gene: NA; V gene: TRBV4-1; J gene: TRBJ1-5; clone size: NA; CDR3 protein: CASSLFMGNQPQHF; CDR3 DNA: TGCGCCAGCAGCTTGTTCATGGGCAATCAGCCCCAGCATTTT
D gene: NA; V gene: TRBV25-1; J gene: TRBJ1-5; clone size: NA; CDR3 protein: CASSGGWNEGPQHF; CDR3 DNA: TGTGCCAGCAGTGGGGGCTGGAACGAGGGGCCCCAGCATTTT
D gene: TRBD2; V gene: TRBV7-3; J gene: TRBJ2-3; clone size: few; CDR3 protein: CASSSGTSGATSTDTQYF; CDR3 DNA: TGTGCCAGCAGCTCCGGGACTAGCGGGGCCACTAGCACAGATACGCAGTATTTT
D gene: NA; V gene: TRBV10-3; J gene: TRBJ1-2; clone size: NA; CDR3 protein: CAISEWEQDYGYTF; CDR3 DNA: TGTGCCATCAGTGAGTGGGAGCAGGACTATGGCTACACCTTC
D gene: NA; V gene: TRBV6-1; J gene: TRBJ1-4; clone size: NA; CDR3 protein: CASSEEGF; CDR3 DNA: TGTGCCAGCAGTGAAGAGGGGTTT
D gene: NA; V gene: TRBV6-6; J gene: TRBJ1-1; clone size: NA; CDR3 protein: CASNIGNTEAFF; CDR3 DNA: TGTGCCAGCAACATCGGGAACACTGAAGCTTTCTTT
D gene: NA; V gene: TRBV25-1; J gene: TRBJ2-7; clone size: few; CDR3 protein: CASMNLAYEQYF; CDR3 DNA: TGTGCCAGCATGAACTTGGCCTACGAGCAGTACTTC
D gene: TRBD1; V gene: TRBV28; J gene: TRBJ2-5; clone size: few; CDR3 protein: CASRTGLETQYF; CDR3 DNA: TGTGCCAGCAGGACAGGGTTAGAGACCCAGTACTTC
D gene: NA; V gene: TRBV6-4; J gene: TRBJ2-1; clone size: few; CDR3 protein: CASTHNNEQFF; CDR3 DNA: TGTGCCAGCACACACAACAATGAGCAGTTCTTC
D gene: NA; V gene: TRBV5-1; J gene: TRBJ2-4; clone size: few; CDR3 protein: CASSQTEARPENIQYF; CDR3 DNA: TGCGCCAGCAGCCAGACCGAGGCCAGGCCAGAAAACATTCAGTACTTC
D gene: NA; V gene: TRBV19; J gene: TRBJ2-2; clone size: few; CDR3 protein: CASSSTSNTGELFF; CDR3 DNA: TGTGCCAGTAGTAGTACATCGAACACCGGGGAGCTGTTTTTT
D gene: NA; V gene: TRBV5-1; J gene: TRBJ2-7; clone size: few; CDR3 protein: CASSLGGSNSYEQYF; CDR3 DNA: TGCGCCAGCAGCTTGGGCGGCAGCAACTCCTACGAGCAGTACTTC
D gene: TRBD1; V gene: TRBV9; J gene: TRBJ2-1; clone size: few; CDR3 protein: CASSVAGQTYNEQFF; CDR3 DNA: TGTGCCAGCAGCGTAGCGGGACAGACTTACAATGAGCAGTTCTTC
D gene: TRBD2; V gene: TRBV7-8; J gene: TRBJ2-5; clone size: NA; CDR3 protein: CASSPMRGGELETQYF; CDR3 DNA: TGTGCCAGCAGCCCGATGCGGGGGGGCGAGTTGGAGACCCAGTACTTC
D gene: TRBD2; V gene: TRBV5-4; J gene: TRBJ2-3; clone size: NA; CDR3 protein: CASSLTSDYTDTQYF; CDR3 DNA: TGTGCCAGCAGCTTAACTAGCGACTACACAGATACGCAGTATTTT
D gene: NA; V gene: TRBV5-6; J gene: TRBJ2-7; clone size: few; CDR3 protein: CASSPLVGEQYF; CDR3 DNA: TGTGCCAGCAGTCCCCTGGTTGGCGAGCAGTACTTC
D gene: NA; V gene: TRBV5-6; J gene: TRBJ1-2; clone size: NA; CDR3 protein: CASSLTSWGQVPIYGYTF; CDR3 DNA: TGTGCCAGCAGCTTGACGAGTTGGGGGCAGGTCCCAATTTATGGCTACACCTTC
D gene: NA; V gene: TRBV6-6; J gene: TRBJ2-2; clone size: few; CDR3 protein: CASSKAGNTGELFF; CDR3 DNA: TGTGCCAGCAGTAAAGCGGGGAACACCGGGGAGCTGTTTTTT
D gene: NA; V gene: TRBV5-1; J gene: TRBJ2-5; clone size: NA; CDR3 protein: CASSLGIAFQGQETQYF; CDR3 DNA: TGCGCCAGCAGCTTGGGGATAGCGTTCCAAGGCCAAGAGACCCAGTACTTC
D gene: NA; V gene: TRBV5-1; J gene: TRBJ2-2; clone size: NA; CDR3 protein: CASSFRNTGELFF; CDR3 DNA: TGCGCCAGCAGCTTCCGGAACACCGGGGAGCTGTTTTTT
D gene: NA; V gene: TRBV2; J gene: TRBJ1-1; clone size: few; CDR3 protein: CASSGQGGNTEAFF; CDR3 DNA: TGTGCCAGCAGTGGTCAGGGCGGGAACACTGAAGCTTTCTTT
D gene: NA; V gene: TRBV4-1; J gene: TRBJ1-2; clone size: NA; CDR3 protein: CASSQETGTPFGGYTF; CDR3 DNA: TGCGCCAGCAGCCAAGAAACCGGGACACCTTTTGGGGGCTACACCTTC
D gene: TRBD1; V gene: TRBV5-4; J gene: TRBJ1-1; clone size: NA; CDR3 protein: CATHRTGGTEAFF; CDR3 DNA: TGTGCCACTCACCGGACAGGCGGGACTGAAGCTTTCTTT
D gene: TRBD1; V gene: TRBV19; J gene: TRBJ2-5; clone size: few; CDR3 protein: CASSIGQGAETQYF; CDR3 DNA: TGTGCCAGTAGTATTGGACAGGGAGCAGAGACCCAGTACTTC
D gene: TRBD1; V gene: TRBV14; J gene: TRBJ2-7; clone size: NA; CDR3 protein: CASSQEGTGDYEQYF; CDR3 DNA: TGTGCCAGCAGCCAAGAAGGGACAGGGGACTACGAGCAGTACTTC
D gene: NA; V gene: TRBV28; J gene: TRBJ1-4; clone size: few; CDR3 protein: CASSSATANGEKLFF; CDR3 DNA: TGTGCCAGCAGTTCCGCAACAGCCAACGGTGAAAAACTGTTTTTT
D gene: TRBD2; V gene: TRBV19; J gene: TRBJ2-5; clone size: NA; CDR3 protein: CASSILGTTQETQYF; CDR3 DNA: TGTGCCAGTAGTATCTTGGGGACTACACAAGAGACCCAGTACTTC
D gene: NA; V gene: TRBV7-2; J gene: TRBJ2-5; clone size: few; CDR3 protein: CASSLYQGTARETQYF; CDR3 DNA: TGTGCCAGCAGCTTATATCAGGGGACGGCGAGGGAGACCCAGTACTTC
D gene: NA; V gene: TRBV29-1; J gene: TRBJ1-1; clone size: NA; CDR3 protein: CSVDGRQMNTEAFF; CDR3 DNA: TGCAGCGTGGACGGGAGACAAATGAACACTGAAGCTTTCTTT
D gene: NA; V gene: TRBV7-8; J gene: TRBJ2-5; clone size: few; CDR3 protein: CASRSGERETQYF; CDR3 DNA: TGTGCCAGCAGGTCAGGGGAGCGGGAGACCCAGTACTTC
D gene: NA; V gene: TRBV19; J gene: TRBJ1-6; clone size: NA; CDR3 protein: CASSTLNSPLHF; CDR3 DNA: TGTGCCAGTAGTACTTTGAATTCACCCCTCCACTTT
D gene: TRBD2; V gene: TRBV5-4; J gene: TRBJ2-5; clone size: NA; CDR3 protein: CASSPQAGEGTQYF; CDR3 DNA: TGTGCCAGCAGCCCGCAAGCGGGGGAAGGGACCCAGTACTTC
D gene: TRBD1; V gene: TRBV4-1; J gene: TRBJ1-6; clone size: few; CDR3 protein: CASRSGTGYSPLHF; CDR3 DNA: TGCGCCAGCCGGAGCGGGACAGGGTATTCACCCCTCCACTTT
D gene: TRBD1; V gene: TRBV29-1; J gene: TRBJ1-4; clone size: NA; CDR3 protein: CSVAGTVNEKLFF; CDR3 DNA: TGCAGCGTTGCCGGGACAGTTAATGAAAAACTGTTTTTT
D gene: NA; V gene: TRBV18; J gene: TRBJ2-3; clone size: NA; CDR3 protein: CASSPTTTGNWDTQYF; CDR3 DNA: TGTGCCAGCTCACCAACGACGACGGGGAATTGGGATACGCAGTATTTT
D gene: NA; V gene: TRBV2; J gene: TRBJ2-7; clone size: NA; CDR3 protein: CASSGARTVWDEQYF; CDR3 DNA: TGTGCCAGCAGTGGTGCCCGGACGGTCTGGGACGAGCAGTACTTC
D gene: NA; V gene: TRBV6-6; J gene: TRBJ2-7; clone size: few; CDR3 protein: CASSRAGSYEQYF; CDR3 DNA: TGTGCCAGCAGTAGGGCGGGGAGCTACGAGCAGTACTTC
D gene: TRBD1; V gene: TRBV5-1; J gene: TRBJ2-6; clone size: NA; CDR3 protein: CASSPPGQSSGANVLTF; CDR3 DNA: TGCGCCAGCAGCCCTCCGGGACAGAGCTCTGGGGCCAACGTCCTGACTTTC
D gene: TRBD2; V gene: TRBV9; J gene: TRBJ2-3; clone size: NA; CDR3 protein: CASSPRLAGLSTDTQYF; CDR3 DNA: TGTGCCAGCAGCCCCCGACTAGCGGGACTAAGCACAGATACGCAGTATTTT
D gene: NA; V gene: TRBV6-1; J gene: TRBJ2-5; clone size: NA; CDR3 protein: CASRLEVPVLETQYF; CDR3 DNA: TGTGCCAGCCGCCTTGAAGTACCTGTGTTAGAGACCCAGTACTTC
D gene: NA; V gene: TRBV29-1; J gene: TRBJ1-1; clone size: NA; CDR3 protein: CSVDGRVRDPEAFF; CDR3 DNA: TGCAGCGTTGATGGTCGGGTTCGCGACCCTGAAGCTTTCTTT
D gene: NA; V gene: TRBV10-3; J gene: TRBJ1-2; clone size: few; CDR3 protein: CAISEEVASRGYTF; CDR3 DNA: TGTGCCATCAGTGAAGAGGTGGCTAGTAGGGGCTACACCTTC
D gene: NA; V gene: TRBV15; J gene: TRBJ1-2; clone size: NA; CDR3 protein: CATSNGDYGYTF; CDR3 DNA: TGTGCCACCAGCAACGGGGACTATGGCTACACCTTC
D gene: NA; V gene: TRBV5-1; J gene: TRBJ2-2; clone size: NA; CDR3 protein: CASSATGDPAGELFF; CDR3 DNA: TGCGCCAGCAGCGCGACAGGTGATCCCGCCGGGGAGCTGTTTTTT
D gene: TRBD1; V gene: TRBV10-3; J gene: TRBJ1-5; clone size: few; CDR3 protein: CAISPDRDNQPQHF; CDR3 DNA: TGTGCCATCAGTCCCGACAGGGACAATCAGCCCCAGCATTTT
D gene: TRBD2; V gene: TRBV29-1; J gene: TRBJ2-7; clone size: NA; CDR3 protein: CSVLLAGGTYEQYF; CDR3 DNA: TGCAGCGTGTTACTAGCGGGGGGAACCTACGAGCAGTACTTC
D gene: NA; V gene: TRBV30; J gene: TRBJ2-1; clone size: NA; CDR3 protein: CAWSVGGAGYNEQFF; CDR3 DNA: TGTGCCTGGAGTGTAGGGGGGGCAGGGTACAATGAGCAGTTCTTC
D gene: TRBD1; V gene: TRBV19; J gene: TRBJ1-4; clone size: NA; CDR3 protein: CASSTTGGNEKLFF; CDR3 DNA: TGTGCCAGTAGCACGACAGGGGGGAATGAAAAACTGTTTTTT
D gene: NA; V gene: TRBV29-1; J gene: TRBJ1-1; clone size: few; CDR3 protein: CSVEATARTEAFF; CDR3 DNA: TGCAGCGTTGAAGCGACAGCAAGGACTGAAGCTTTCTTT
D gene: NA; V gene: TRBV4-1; J gene: TRBJ1-1; clone size: NA; CDR3 protein: CASSQDQLNTEAFF; CDR3 DNA: TGCGCCAGCAGTCAAGATCAACTGAACACTGAAGCTTTCTTT
D gene: TRBD1; V gene: TRBV5-1; J gene: TRBJ2-7; clone size: few; CDR3 protein: CASSSSGQGVYEQYF; CDR3 DNA: TGCGCCAGCAGCTCATCAGGACAGGGGGTGTACGAGCAGTACTTC
D gene: TRBD1; V gene: TRBV5-1; J gene: TRBJ1-5; clone size: few; CDR3 protein: CASSLGTGENQPQHF; CDR3 DNA: TGCGCCAGCAGCTTAGGGACAGGGGAAAATCAGCCCCAGCATTTT
D gene: TRBD1; V gene: TRBV5-1; J gene: TRBJ1-2; clone size: NA; CDR3 protein: CASGQGANYGYTF; CDR3 DNA: TGCGCCAGCGGACAGGGTGCTAACTATGGCTACACCTTC
D gene: NA; V gene: TRBV5-4; J gene: TRBJ1-1; clone size: few; CDR3 protein: CASSTGGLINQAFF; CDR3 DNA: TGTGCCAGCAGCACGGGGGGTTTGATAAATCAAGCTTTCTTT
D gene: NA; V gene: TRBV30; J gene: TRBJ1-1; clone size: NA; CDR3 protein: CAWSVSLGRYTEAFF; CDR3 DNA: TGTGCCTGGAGTGTTTCCCTAGGGAGGTACACTGAAGCTTTCTTT
D gene: NA; V gene: TRBV6-6; J gene: TRBJ2-6; clone size: NA; CDR3 protein: CASSYISGANVLTF; CDR3 DNA: TGTGCCAGCAGTTACATCTCTGGGGCCAACGTCCTGACTTTC
D gene: TRBD1; V gene: TRBV28; J gene: TRBJ2-7; clone size: NA; CDR3 protein: CASWGTGLYEQYF; CDR3 DNA: TGTGCCAGTTGGGGGACAGGCCTCTACGAGCAGTACTTC